The present T cell receptor beta chain was sequenced within a study of beta chain features in type 1 diabetes. Study-wide findings and caveats: For Type 1 diabetes patients, all four CD4+ subsets carried TCRB CDR3s that were moderately but significantly shorter. Across patients, naive, central memory and Treg TCRB repertoires exhibited apparently greater similarity than was observed across healthy donors.

Trimming took off 8 bases at V and 4 bases at J, with 12 bases between the two ends. CDR3 length: 13 amino acids. Germline loops: CDR1 KGHSH, CDR2 LQKENI. The investigators reverse transcribed all of the isolated RNA, so they sequenced expressed TCRB transcripts. Data came from immunoSEQ multiplex PCR; TCRdb stores just in-frame clones and leaves some out. Here the sample spans 250,000 to 300,000 clones, 13% to 15% being singletons. This clone has just a few counts. Its specificity is unknown. The material sequenced was naive CD4+ T cells from blood. This TCR was recovered from a young man with type 1 diabetes. The V and J genes are TRBV18 and TRBJ2-1, with D perhaps matching TRBD2 (5 bases). CDR3 loop: CASEAARYNEQFF. CDR3 nucleotide sequence: TGTGCCAGCGAAGCGGCACGGTACAATGAGCAGTTCTTC.